This T cell receptor beta chain is drawn from a study of T cell responses to AZD1222 COVID-19 vaccine. This CDR3 is 14 amino acids long. General study points: Repertoire sampling was restricted to post-peak T cell response timepoints.

Concerning this clone: Its target is unknown.

Sequenced by immunoSEQ multiplex PCR; TCRdb stores in-frame clones only, minus some. The table lists about 180,000 clones, just over 85% of them singletons, with roughly 8% in the top ten. This specimen was peripheral blood, taken on day 0 of AZD1222 vaccination. The sequence derives from an adult in good health. The rearrangement uses TRBV12-2 and TRBJ2-7. TRBV12-2 is labeled a pseudogene. The CDR3 is CASRLAAPCSEQYF. CDR3 DNA: TGTGCAAGTCGCTTAGCGGCGCCATGCTCCGAGCAGTACTTC.